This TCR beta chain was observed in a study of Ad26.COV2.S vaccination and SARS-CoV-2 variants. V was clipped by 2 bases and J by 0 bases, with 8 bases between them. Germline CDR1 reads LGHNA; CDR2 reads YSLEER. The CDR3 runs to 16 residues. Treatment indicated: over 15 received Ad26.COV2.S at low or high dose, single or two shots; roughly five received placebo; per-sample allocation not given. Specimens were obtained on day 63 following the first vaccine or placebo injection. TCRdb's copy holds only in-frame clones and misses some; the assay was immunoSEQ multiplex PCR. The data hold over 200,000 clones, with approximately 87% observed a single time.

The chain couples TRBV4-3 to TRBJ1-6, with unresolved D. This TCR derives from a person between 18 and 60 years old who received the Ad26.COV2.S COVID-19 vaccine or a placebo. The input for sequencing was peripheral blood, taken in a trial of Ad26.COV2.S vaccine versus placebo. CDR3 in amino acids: CASSQLISSYNSPLHF. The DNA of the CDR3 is TGCGCCAGCAGCCAACTTATTAGCTCCTATAATTCACCCCTCCACTTT.